This record concerns one T cell receptor (beta chain) sequence. What it recognizes is unknown. The germline V gene has CDR1 SGHDN and CDR2 FVKESK. V shed 5 bases, J shed 2 bases, and the junction held 5 bases outside the gene matches. CDR3 length: 15 amino acids. This sample stems from a study of T cell responses to AZD1222 COVID-19 vaccine. TCRdb's table, derived via immunoSEQ multiplex PCR, lists solely in-frame clones and lacks some. The table lists 130,000 to 150,000 clones, 92% of them singletons. Study-wide results and caveats: At baseline, just five or six AZD1222 recipients tested seropositive.

This sequence originates from an adult in good health. The sample here was peripheral blood, taken on day 0 of AZD1222 vaccination. The rearrangement links TRBV14 to TRBJ1-5; 8 nucleotides align to TRBD1. The CDR3 DNA follows: TGTGCCAGCAGCTCCGACAGGGGTGGCAATCAGCCCCAGCATTTT. Protein sequence: CASSSDRGGNQPQHF.